These T cell receptor beta chains were read from a single sample in a study of neurological immune-mediated disorders. TCRdb passed the 5' RACE reads through MiXCR, listing each CDR3 protein once. In the table there are about 74,000 distinct CDR3 sequences, less than 5.5% of which are singletons. Sequencing was carried out using PBMCs. These receptors all stem from a man aged 18 to 29 with multiple sclerosis. Both conserved end residues are part of each CDR3. D genes are given only for firm matches. Where a row states a size, it is once, few, many or the class of an expanded clone; other rows omit it.

V: TRBV20-1
size: many
D: TRBD2
J: TRBJ2-1
DNA: TGCAGTGCAAGACTAGCGGGAGGGCCGGGTGAGCAGTTCTTC
CDR3: CSARLAGGPGEQFF

V: TRBV9
size: many
D: .
J: TRBJ1-6
DNA: TGTGCCAGCAGCGAGACAGTTCGGGATTCACCCCTCCACTTT
CDR3: CASSETVRDSPLHF

V: TRBV5-1
size: many
D: TRBD2
J: TRBJ2-7
DNA: TGCGCCAGCAGCTTGGTTGGCGGGGGGACCTACGAGCAGTACTTC
CDR3: CASSLVGGGTYEQYF

V: TRBV7-2
size: many
D: .
J: TRBJ2-1
DNA: TGTGCCAGCATCCGTCATTTGAGCTCCTACAATGAGCAGTTCTTC
CDR3: CASIRHLSSYNEQFF

V: TRBV7-2
size: many
D: .
J: TRBJ1-1
DNA: TGTGCCAGCAGATACGGACCTCAGAGGAACACTGAAGCTTTCTTT
CDR3: CASRYGPQRNTEAFF

V: TRBV20-1
size: many
D: TRBD1
J: TRBJ2-7
DNA: TGCAGTGCTCGTGGGACAGCATCTTCCTACGAGCAGTACTTC
CDR3: CSARGTASSYEQYF

V: TRBV14
size: many
D: .
J: TRBJ2-5
DNA: TGTGCCAGCAGCCAAGTGGATCAGGGGACCCAGTACTTC
CDR3: CASSQVDQGTQYF

V: TRBV4-3
size: .
D: .
J: TRBJ1-5
DNA: TGCGCCAGCAGCCAATCAGGGGTAAGTCAGCCCCAGAATTTT
CDR3: CASSQSGVSQPQNF

V: TRBV20-1
size: .
D: .
J: TRBJ2-1
DNA: TGCAGTGCTGGACTACTGGACTACAATGAGCAGTTCTTC
CDR3: CSAGLLDYNEQFF

V: TRBV12-3/TRBV12-4
size: many
D: TRBD1
J: TRBJ2-7
DNA: TGTGCCAGCAGCGGGGGACAGGGGAAGGCCTACGAGCAGTACTTC
CDR3: CASSGGQGKAYEQYF

V: TRBV5-1
size: many
D: .
J: TRBJ2-5
DNA: TGCGCCAGCAGCCCGCCAGGATCGGAGACCCAGTACTTC
CDR3: CASSPPGSETQYF